A single TCR beta chain is shown here with its context. Antigen specificity is unknown. Sequencing was performed with immunoSEQ multiplex PCR; in TCRdb, only in-frame clones are kept and a portion is missing. The sample has over 150,000 clones; roughly 80% are singletons. This sample is drawn from a study of cytotoxic CD8 clonotypes in ibrutinib-treated CLL. The overall study: Response samples were drawn at a median of about 13 months of treatment, range 6 to 36. Sequencing produced an average of roughly 270,000 productive templates and approximately 100,000 productive rearrangements per sample. Study-wide results and limits: Clonality increased at ibrutinib response and stayed stable in sustained remission. At progression, however, it fell back toward baseline.

For TCR beta libraries, around 2 micrograms of genomic DNA were obtained from cryopreserved PBMCs. This CDR3 has 12 amino acids. V was pared by 1 base and J by 7 bases, with 6 bases between. Germline CDR1 is MNHNS and CDR2 is SASEGT. The sequence was collected from a human donor with chronic lymphocytic leukemia. This chain links TRBV6-1 with TRBJ2-3; D not certain. Sequencing was performed on PBMCs, taken after 12 months of ibrutinib treatment. The CDR3 reads CASSEGGNTQYF. CDR3 bases: TGTGCCAGCAGTGAAGGTGGAAATACGCAGTATTTT.